This T cell receptor beta chain was recorded in a study of blood T cell repertoires in COVID-19. Study overall: Acute and convalescent COVID-19 specimens originated in the United States, Italy and Spain. From T cells, B-cell-depleted T cells, or PBMCs came the material, which was cDNA or gDNA.

The CDR3 consists of 11 residues. Trimming shortened V by 4 bases and J by 12 bases, and 10 bases separated the two germline ends. The germline V gene has CDR1 LNHDA and CDR2 SQIVND (reference sequence). In the original analysis: Amplification of reference gene primers provided the estimated nucleated cell counts. The protocol was immunoSEQ multiplex PCR, while the TCRdb copy is restricted to in-frame clones and leaves out a portion. That table furnishes V, J and clone size, whereas the DNA furnished D and trimming. The sample consists of around 86,000 clones, 85% of them appearing once. The chain joins TRBV19 to TRBJ2-1; D possibly corresponds to TRBD1 (5 bases). Sequencing was performed on peripheral blood. The TCR was taken from an elderly man with acute or convalescent COVID-19. CDR3 coding DNA: TGTGCCAGTAGTACAGGGTCAGGGCAGTTCTTC. Translating gives CASSTGSGQFF.